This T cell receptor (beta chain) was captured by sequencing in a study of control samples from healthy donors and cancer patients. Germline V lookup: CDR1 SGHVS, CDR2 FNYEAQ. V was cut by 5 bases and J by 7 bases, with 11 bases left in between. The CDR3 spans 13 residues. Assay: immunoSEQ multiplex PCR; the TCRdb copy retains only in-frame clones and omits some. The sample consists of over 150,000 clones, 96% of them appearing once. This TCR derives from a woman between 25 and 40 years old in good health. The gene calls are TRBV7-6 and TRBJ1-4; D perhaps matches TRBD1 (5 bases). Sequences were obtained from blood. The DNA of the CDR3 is TGTGCCAGCAGCCTTGGGGCGGGTGAAAAACTGTTTTTT. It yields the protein CASSLGAGEKLFF.